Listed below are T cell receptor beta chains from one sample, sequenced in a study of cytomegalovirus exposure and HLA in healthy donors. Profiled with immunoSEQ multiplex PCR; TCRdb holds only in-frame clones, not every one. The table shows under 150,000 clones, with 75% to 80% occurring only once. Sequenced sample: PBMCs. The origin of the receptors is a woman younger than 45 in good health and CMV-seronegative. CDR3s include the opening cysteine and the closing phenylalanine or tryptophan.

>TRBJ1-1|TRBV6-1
CASSEPRVSTEAFF
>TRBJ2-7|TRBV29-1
CSVELPLDSSYEQYF
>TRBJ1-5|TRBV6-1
CASRAGFSQPQHF
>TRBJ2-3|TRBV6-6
CASSYQGSRTDTQYF
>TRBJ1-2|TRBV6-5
CASSTRDRSLYTF
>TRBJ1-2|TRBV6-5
CASSYTRGQGSGYTF
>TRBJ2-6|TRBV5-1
CASSLLSAGGGANVLTF
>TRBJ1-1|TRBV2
CASRTTGLGTEAFF
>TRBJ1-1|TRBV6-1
CASSVQGAGAFF
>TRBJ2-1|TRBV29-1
CSGRDNEQFF